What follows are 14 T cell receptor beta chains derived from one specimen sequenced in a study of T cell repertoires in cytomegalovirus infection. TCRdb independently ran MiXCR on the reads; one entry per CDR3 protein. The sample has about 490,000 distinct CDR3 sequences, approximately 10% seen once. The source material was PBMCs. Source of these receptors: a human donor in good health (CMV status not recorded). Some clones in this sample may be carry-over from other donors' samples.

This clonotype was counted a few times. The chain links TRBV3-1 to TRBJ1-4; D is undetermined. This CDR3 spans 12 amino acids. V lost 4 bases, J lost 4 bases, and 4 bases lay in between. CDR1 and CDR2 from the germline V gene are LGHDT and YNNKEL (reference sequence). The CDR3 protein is CASSLSNEKLFF. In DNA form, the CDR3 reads TGTGCCAGCAGCCTTAGTAATGAAAAACTGTTTTTT.

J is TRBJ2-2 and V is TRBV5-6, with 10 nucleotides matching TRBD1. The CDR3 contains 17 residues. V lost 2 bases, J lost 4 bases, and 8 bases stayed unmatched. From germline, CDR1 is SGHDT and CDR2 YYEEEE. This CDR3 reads CASSLLGTGDGTGELFF. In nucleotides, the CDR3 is TGTGCCAGCAGCTTACTCGGGACAGGGGATGGCACCGGGGAGCTGTTTTTT.

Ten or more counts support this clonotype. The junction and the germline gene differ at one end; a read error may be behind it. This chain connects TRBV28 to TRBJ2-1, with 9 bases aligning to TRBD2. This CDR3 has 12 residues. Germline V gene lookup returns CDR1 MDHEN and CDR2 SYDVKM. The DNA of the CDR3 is TGTGCCAGCAGTCTCGGGGGGGGACTAGCAATCTTC. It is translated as CASSLGGGLAIF.

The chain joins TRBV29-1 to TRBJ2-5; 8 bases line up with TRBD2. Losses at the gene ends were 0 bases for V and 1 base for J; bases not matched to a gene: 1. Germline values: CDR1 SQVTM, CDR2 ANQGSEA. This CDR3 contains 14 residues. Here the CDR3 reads CSVEEGLAQETQYF. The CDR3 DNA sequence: TGCAGCGTTGAAGAAGGACTAGCCCAAGAGACCCAGTACTTC.

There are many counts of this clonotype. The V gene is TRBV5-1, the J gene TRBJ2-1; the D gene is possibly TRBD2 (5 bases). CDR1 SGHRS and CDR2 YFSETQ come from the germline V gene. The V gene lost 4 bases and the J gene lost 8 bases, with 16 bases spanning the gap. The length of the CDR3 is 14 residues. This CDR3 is CASSGGGPADEQFF. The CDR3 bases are TGCGCCAGCAGCGGCGGAGGACCGGCAGATGAGCAGTTCTTC.

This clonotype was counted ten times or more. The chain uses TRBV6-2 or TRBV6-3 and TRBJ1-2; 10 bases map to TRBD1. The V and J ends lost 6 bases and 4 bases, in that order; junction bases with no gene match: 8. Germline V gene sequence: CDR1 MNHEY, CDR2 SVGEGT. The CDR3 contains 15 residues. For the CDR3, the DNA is TGTGCCAGCAGGGGGACAGGGGAGACCCTCTATGGCTACACCTTC. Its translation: CASRGTGETLYGYTF.

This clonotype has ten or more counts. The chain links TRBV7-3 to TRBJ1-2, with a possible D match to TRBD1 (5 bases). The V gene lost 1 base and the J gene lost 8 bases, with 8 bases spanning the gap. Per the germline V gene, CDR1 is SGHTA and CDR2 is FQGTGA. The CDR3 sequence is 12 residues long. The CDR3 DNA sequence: TGTGCCAGCAGCTTAAATGGGGGAGGCTACACCTTC. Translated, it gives CASSLNGGGYTF.

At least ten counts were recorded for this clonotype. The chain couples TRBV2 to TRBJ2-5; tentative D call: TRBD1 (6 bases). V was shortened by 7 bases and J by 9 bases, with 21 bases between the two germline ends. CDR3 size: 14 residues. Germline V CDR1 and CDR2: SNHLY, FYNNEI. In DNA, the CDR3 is TGTGCCAGCACTGATCTCCAGGGGTTACCGTCCCAGTACTTC. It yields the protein CASTDLQGLPSQYF.

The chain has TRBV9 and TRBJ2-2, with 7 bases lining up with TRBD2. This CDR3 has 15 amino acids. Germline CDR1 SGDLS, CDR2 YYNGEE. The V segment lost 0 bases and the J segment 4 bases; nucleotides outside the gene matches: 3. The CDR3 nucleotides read TGTGCCAGCAGCGTAGTGGGGACTACCACCGGGGAGCTGTTTTTT. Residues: CASSVVGTTTGELFF.

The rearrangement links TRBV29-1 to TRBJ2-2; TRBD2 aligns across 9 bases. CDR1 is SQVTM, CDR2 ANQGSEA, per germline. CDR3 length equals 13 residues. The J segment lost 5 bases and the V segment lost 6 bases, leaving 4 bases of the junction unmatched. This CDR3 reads CSVLAGWTGELFF. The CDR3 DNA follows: TGCAGCGTCCTAGCGGGATGGACCGGGGAGCTGTTTTTT.

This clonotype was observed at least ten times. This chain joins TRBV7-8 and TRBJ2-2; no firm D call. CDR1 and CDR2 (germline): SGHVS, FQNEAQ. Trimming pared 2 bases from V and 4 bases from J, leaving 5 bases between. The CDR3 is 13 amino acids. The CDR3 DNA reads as TGTGCCAGCAGCTTAACCGGCACCGGGGAGCTGTTTTTT. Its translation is CASSLTGTGELFF.

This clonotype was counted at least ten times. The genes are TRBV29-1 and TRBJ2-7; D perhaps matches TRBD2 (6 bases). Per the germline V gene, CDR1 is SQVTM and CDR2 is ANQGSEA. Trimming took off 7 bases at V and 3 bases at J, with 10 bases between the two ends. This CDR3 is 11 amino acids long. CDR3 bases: TGCAGCGGAGGGACTGGCTACGAGCAGTACTTC. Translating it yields CSGGTGYEQYF.

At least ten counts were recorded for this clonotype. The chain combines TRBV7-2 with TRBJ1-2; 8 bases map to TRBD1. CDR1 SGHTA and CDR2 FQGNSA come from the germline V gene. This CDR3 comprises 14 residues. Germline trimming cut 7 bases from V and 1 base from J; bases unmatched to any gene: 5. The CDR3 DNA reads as TGTGCCAGCACGGGACAGGCATTTAACTATGGCTACACCTTC. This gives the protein CASTGQAFNYGYTF.

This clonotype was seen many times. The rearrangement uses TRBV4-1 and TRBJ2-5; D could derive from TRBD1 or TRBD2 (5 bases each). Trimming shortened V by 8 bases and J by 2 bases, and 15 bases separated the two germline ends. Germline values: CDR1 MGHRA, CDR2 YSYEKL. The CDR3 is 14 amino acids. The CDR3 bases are TGCGCCAGCGACCAGGGACGGCCACAAGAGACCCAGTACTTC. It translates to CASDQGRPQETQYF.